This T cell receptor beta chain was found in a study of cytomegalovirus exposure and HLA in healthy donors (dated by TCRdb to 2016 to 2017). With respect to the entire study: In an earlier analysis of around 540 of the donors, 276 Gb of sequence data and just under 120 million unique TCR beta sequences from about 190 million T cells were reported. About 280 gigabases of sequencing data and around 88 million unique TCR sequences made up an early release that covered 500 to 700 HLA-typed donors. The genetic ancestry cluster associated with self-reported Caucasian donors included over 65% of the 350 to 500 genotyped donors. The aim of the study was to test whether cataloging public T cell receptors could identify signatures of past pathogen exposure. Using immunosequencing, the study profiled T cell repertoires from about 650 subjects and related those repertoires to cytomegalovirus serostatus. Along with the roughly 670-subject first cohort, a separate validation cohort of over a hundred different subjects was used. The study combined high-throughput TCR immunosequencing, statistical association of individual TCRs with disease status, and machine learning to predict cytomegalovirus infection status. To study patterns of TCR occurrence, a later analysis re-analyzed previously published TCR beta repertoires from around 670 donors and added high-resolution HLA genotyping. Rather than using new phenotypic data, the later analysis identified candidate immune exposures from TCR beta sequences and from how often those sequences occurred across donors. To decide whether each TCR beta V gene segment behaved as functional or pseudogenic, an earlier analysis of fewer than 750 of the donors relied on high-throughput TCR beta sequencing. Donor age, sex, ethnicity and CMV serostatus were compiled alongside the repertoire data. A later genetic analysis used genome-wide SNP genotypes for about 60% of the 666 donors, treating that subset as a discovery cohort. All discovery cohort repertoires had been generated using a single sequencing platform. HLA typing covered class I and class II loci at four-digit resolution. The number of typed donors differed by locus: roughly 629-640 for A, B, C, DRB1 and DQB1; some 500 for DQA1; 606 for DPA1; and some 470 for DPB1. Five DR-DQ haplotypes were handled as single units for association and clustering, since linkage in the cohort was strong. Among 398 genotyped donors of the cohort, an average of about 240,000 unique TCR beta nucleotide sequences were sequenced per donor, 15% to 20% of them non-productive.

Receptor amplification or capture employed the immunoSEQ multiplex PCR assay. The multiplex PCR relied on a mix of 60 forward primers for TCR Vbeta segments and 13 reverse primers for TCR Jbeta segments. Amplification of the CDR3 region of rearranged TCR beta genes was performed with a multiplex PCR assay on genomic DNA. The amplified TCR beta libraries were sequenced on the Illumina HiSeq System as 87-base-pair reads. The study's processing was this. In a later analysis, some 80 million unique TCR beta chains were counted across the roughly 670 repertoires, and approximately 9.9 million of these chains were shared by at least two donors. A nearest-neighbor algorithm error-corrected the raw reads and collapsed the reads into unique sequences, merging closely related sequences to remove PCR and sequencing errors. CDR3 sequences were aligned to IMGT reference sequences to assign V, D and J gene segments. Each retained sequence needed at least a six-nucleotide match to both a V gene segment and a J gene segment. A rearrangement counted as productive if the CDR3 had no stop codons and remained in frame with V and J, and every other rearrangement counted as non-productive. Following IMGT convention, CDR3 was defined as the stretch from the second conserved V-encoded cysteine up to the conserved J-encoded phenylalanine. The earlier analysis of about 530 of the donors excluded any sequence lacking an unambiguous match to a single V gene segment. In an earlier analysis of approximately 610 of the donors, V segments were called functional above 56.7% productive rearrangements and were called segregating when the between-donor standard deviation exceeded 5%. A statistical classification framework was built for diagnosing cytomegalovirus status from the catalog of TCR beta chain sequences. V and J gene assignment, in a later analysis, came from comparing TCR nucleotide sequences with IMGT/GENE-DB human TR gene sequences. A later analysis assigned CDR3 sequences and most-parsimonious VDJ recombination scenarios with the TCRdist pipeline. In a later analysis, each TCR beta chain was defined by its CDR3 amino acid sequence together with its V-gene family, and reads lacking a unique V-gene family were excluded. In a later analysis, approximately 590 highly shared, low-generation-probability nucleotide sequences were removed to address suspected cross-contamination and a sequencing artifact. In a later analysis, a clonal expansion index for each public chain was calculated from normalized within-repertoire ranks of inferred template counts. In a later analysis, generation probabilities were computed using a VDJ recombination model fitted to out-of-frame rearrangements, and the results were checked against IGoR. In a later analysis, hypergeometric tests were used to score TCR-TCR, TCR-HLA and TCR-CMV co-occurrence, with a repertoire-size bias correction applied to TCR pairs. In a later analysis, false discovery rates were estimated by permuting HLA or CMV assignments 20 times. In a later analysis, co-occurring TCRs were grouped using DBSCAN, and TCRdist sequence similarity was added for clustering within HLA-allele-positive subsets. Repertoires with fewer than 30,000 or more than 120,000 public chains, plus five repertoires with anomalous nucleotide sharing, were excluded from co-occurrence clustering. TCRdb limited this immuneACCESS table to in-frame rearrangements with V and J called. A share of clones is missing; checked studies link under half to unresolved V genes, and the rest is unexplained. The V and J calls and clone size are taken from that table; D and trimming were inferred from the DNA. In all, the sample holds 100,000 to 120,000 clones, and around 77% of those were seen once. Clones ranked in the top ten supply roughly 8.6% of the sample.

The research as a whole found: Some IMGT-functional V segments, including TRBV6-2 and TRBV6-3, could not be distinguished by the 87-base-pair reads and were therefore excluded. The presence/absence analyses assumed that sequencing depth was roughly uniform across donors, and that assumption may not be true. The only immune exposure information available for the cohort was CMV serostatus. Specific HLA alleles were associated with around 18,000 TCR beta sequences at a false discovery rate of 0.05 in a later analysis. A cluster of highly shared sequence variants was judged likely to be a technical artifact of the sequencing pipeline. In vitro tests confirmed that a few of the cytomegalovirus-associated TCR beta chains recognize cytomegalovirus antigens. The study gave a list of some 150 TCR beta chains associated with cytomegalovirus. In a later analysis, the rate of TCR association differed among HLA loci, with DRB1 alleles having the most associated TCRs and HLA-C alleles having the fewest. Because HLA typing was unavailable for some donors at each locus, only the typed subset was used in association tests. Most CMV-associated TCR beta chains appeared to be HLA-restricted in a later analysis, and the HLA associations seemed to be driven largely by CMV exposure. According to the authors, the approach could potentially be generalized to other disease states and immunological phenotypes. Across donors, most TCR sequences were observed very rarely, whereas some public TCRs were present in many individuals. In a later genetic analysis, a missense DCLRE1C variant was associated with V-gene and J-gene trimming of TCR beta chains, and the association was replicated in an independent cohort. Assigning TCR associations to individual alleles was difficult when HLA alleles, especially DR and DQ, strongly co-occurred. Broadly in line with IMGT annotations, most TCR beta V segments showed up in productive rearrangements about 87% or about 30% of the time in an earlier analysis of several hundred of the donors. The cohort was sequenced for TCR beta chains only, and without alpha or paired-chain data the features that could be detected were limited. A further reported finding was that TCR beta sequences accurately predicted the HLA-A and HLA-B alleles for most subjects in the first cohort. Compared with the 666-donor mean, donors in an Asian-associated ancestry cluster had fewer N-insertions in productive TCRs, according to a later genetic analysis. A later analysis reported that several top co-occurrence clusters appeared linked to parvovirus B19, influenza, CMV and Epstein-Barr virus. The classifier was reported to diagnose cytomegalovirus status with high specificity and sensitivity in both the original cohort and the validation cohort. Linkage disequilibrium might explain the correlated functional status among segregating V segments, but an unknown experimental factor could not be ruled out. A later analysis found that HLA-associated TCR beta chains were more clonally expanded and had lower generation probabilities than equally common non-associated chains. Because counts were too low, about 15 rarely observed V segments, including chromosome 9 orphons, were left out of the earlier analysis of roughly 600 of the donors.

Concerning this clone: What this receptor recognizes is not known. Base-call qualities are not available, and no considerably larger clone is one nucleotide away.

From the cysteine up to the phenylalanine, the CDR3 has a length of 16 residues. Only the CDR3 region is kept as DNA, spanning 48 bases read in frame from base 1. Germline trimming: 1 base from V, 2 bases from J; junction bases outside gene matches: 5. As encoded in the germline V gene (reference sequence), CDR1 is SEHNR while CDR2 is FQNEAQ. The cohort comprised more than 550 healthy bone marrow donors. At the time of sampling, every cohort member was nominally healthy, though immune exposures that went unrecorded were likely present. The donor was CMV seropositive and was included in the group of around 300 seropositive cohort members. Each donor provided a peripheral blood sample, and peripheral blood mononuclear cells were used for TCR beta sequencing. The Qiagen DNeasy Blood Extraction Kit was used to extract genomic DNA from the blood cell samples.

The sample comprised PBMCs. This clonotype originated in a woman between 40 and 50 years old in good health and CMV-seropositive. The chain is assembled from TRBV7-9 and TRBJ2-3, and 8 bases in between align with TRBD2. The DNA is as follows: TGTGCCAGCAGCTTAGGCGGACTAGCCCCCACAGATACGCAGTATTTT. Translated, this is CASSLGGLAPTDTQYF.